The T cell receptor (beta chain) under discussion was sequenced for a study of blood T cell repertoires in COVID-19. Study as a whole: The study drew acute and convalescent COVID-19 samples from the United States, Italy and Spain. PBMCs, B-cell-depleted T cells, or T cells provided the cDNA or gDNA that made up the material.

Deletions cut 3 bases from V and 4 bases from J, with 8 bases between. The CDR3 extends over 13 amino acids. Per the germline V gene, CDR1 is SNHLY and CDR2 is FYNNEI. In the original analysis: Reference gene primer amplification yielded estimated nucleated cell counts. The table came from immunoSEQ multiplex PCR; TCRdb's copy has only in-frame clones and leaves some out. That table furnishes V, J and clone size, whereas the DNA furnished D and trimming. The table shows about 120,000 clones, with 60% to 85% occurring only once. The TCR was taken from a man in his sixties or seventies with acute or convalescent COVID-19. The sequenced sample was peripheral blood. The J gene is TRBJ2-3, the V gene TRBV2; weak D call: TRBD1 (6 bases). The CDR3 here is CASSDRGADTQYF. In nucleotides, the CDR3 is TGTGCCAGCAGTGACAGGGGTGCAGATACGCAGTATTTT. Based on the CDR3 plus reference TRBV2 and TRBJ2-3, the full variable domain is EPEVTQTPSHQVTQMGQEVILRCVPISNHLYFYWYRQILGQKVEFLVSFYNNEISEKSEIFDDQFSVERPDGSNFTLKIRSTKLEDSAMYFCASSDRGADTQYFGPGTRLTVL.